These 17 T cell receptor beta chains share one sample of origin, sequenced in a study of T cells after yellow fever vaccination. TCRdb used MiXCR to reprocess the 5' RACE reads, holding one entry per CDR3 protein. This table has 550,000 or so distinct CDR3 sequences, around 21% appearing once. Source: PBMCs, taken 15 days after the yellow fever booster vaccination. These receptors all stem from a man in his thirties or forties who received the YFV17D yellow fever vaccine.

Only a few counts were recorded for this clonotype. The CDR3, as DNA: TGTGCCAGCAGCTCAGCCCCCCAGGGTACCTACGAGCAGTACTTC. It yields the protein CASSSAPQGTYEQYF. The V call is TRBV7-2, the J call TRBJ2-7; D perhaps matches TRBD1 (5 bases). Germline V gives CDR1 SGHTA, CDR2 FQGNSA. Trimming pared 4 bases from V and 2 bases from J, leaving 15 bases between. The CDR3 has 15 residues.

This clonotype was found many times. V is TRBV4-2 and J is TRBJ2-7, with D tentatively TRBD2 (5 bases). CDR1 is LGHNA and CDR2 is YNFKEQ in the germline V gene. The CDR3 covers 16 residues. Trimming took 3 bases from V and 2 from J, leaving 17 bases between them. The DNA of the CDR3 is TGTGCCAGCAGCCAGCCAGCGGTGGGAGACCCCTACGAGCAGTACTTC. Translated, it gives CASSQPAVGDPYEQYF.

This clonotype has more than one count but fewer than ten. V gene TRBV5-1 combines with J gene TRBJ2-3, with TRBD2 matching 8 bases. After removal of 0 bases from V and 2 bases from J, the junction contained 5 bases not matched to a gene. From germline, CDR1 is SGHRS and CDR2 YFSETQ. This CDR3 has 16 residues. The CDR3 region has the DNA TGCGCCAGCAGCTTGGCCGCGGGAGGAAACACAGATACGCAGTATTTT. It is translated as CASSLAAGGNTDTQYF.

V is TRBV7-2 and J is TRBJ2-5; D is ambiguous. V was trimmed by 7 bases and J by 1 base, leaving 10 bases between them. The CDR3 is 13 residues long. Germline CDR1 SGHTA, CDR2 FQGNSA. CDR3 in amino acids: CASTRWVQETQYF. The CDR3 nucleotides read TGTGCCAGCACCCGGTGGGTCCAAGAGACCCAGTACTTC.

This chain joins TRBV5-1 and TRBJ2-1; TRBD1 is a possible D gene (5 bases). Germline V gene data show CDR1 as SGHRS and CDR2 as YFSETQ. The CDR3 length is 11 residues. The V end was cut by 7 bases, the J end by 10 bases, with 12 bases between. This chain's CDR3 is CASSDAGEQFF. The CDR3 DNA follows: TGCGCCAGCTCCGACGCAGGGGAGCAGTTCTTC. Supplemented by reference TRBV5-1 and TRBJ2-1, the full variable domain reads KAGVTQTPRYLIKTRGQQVTLSCSPISGHRSVSWYQQTPGQGLQFLFEYFSETQRNKGNFPGRFSGRQFSNSRSEMNVSTLELGDSALYLCASSDAGEQFFGPGTRLTVL.

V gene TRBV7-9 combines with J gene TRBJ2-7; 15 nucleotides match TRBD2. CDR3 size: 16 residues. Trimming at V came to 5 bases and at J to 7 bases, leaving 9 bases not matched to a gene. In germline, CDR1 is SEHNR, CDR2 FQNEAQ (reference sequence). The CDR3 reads CASSIGTSGRSGEQYF. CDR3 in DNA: TGTGCCAGCAGCATCGGGACTAGCGGGAGGAGTGGGGAGCAGTACTTC.

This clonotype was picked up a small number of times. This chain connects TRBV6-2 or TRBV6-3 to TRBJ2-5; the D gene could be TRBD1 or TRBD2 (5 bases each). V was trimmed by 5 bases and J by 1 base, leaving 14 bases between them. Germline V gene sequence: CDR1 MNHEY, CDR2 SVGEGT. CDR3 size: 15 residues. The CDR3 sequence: CASSRPGPAQETQYF. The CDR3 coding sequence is TGTGCCAGCAGTCGTCCGGGACCAGCCCAAGAGACCCAGTACTTC.

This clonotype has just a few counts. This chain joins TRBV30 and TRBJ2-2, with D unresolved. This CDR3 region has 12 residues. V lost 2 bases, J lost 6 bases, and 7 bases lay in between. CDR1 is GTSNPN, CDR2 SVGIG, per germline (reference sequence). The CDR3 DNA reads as TGTGCCTGGAGTTGGGTTTCCGGGGAGCTGTTTTTT. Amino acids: CAWSWVSGELFF.

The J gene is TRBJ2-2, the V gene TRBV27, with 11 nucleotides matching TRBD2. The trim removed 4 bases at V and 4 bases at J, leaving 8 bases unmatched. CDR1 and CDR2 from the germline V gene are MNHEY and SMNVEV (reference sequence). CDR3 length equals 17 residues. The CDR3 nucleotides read TGTGCCAGCAGTTCTCCACTAGCGGGAGTACGCACCGGGGAGCTGTTTTTT. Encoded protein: CASSSPLAGVRTGELFF.

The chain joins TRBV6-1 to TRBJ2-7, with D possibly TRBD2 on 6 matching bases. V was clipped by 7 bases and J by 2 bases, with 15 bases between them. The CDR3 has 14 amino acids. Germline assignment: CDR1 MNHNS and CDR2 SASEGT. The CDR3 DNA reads TGTGCCAGCACCGGCGGCGGGACGCCCTACGAGCAGTACTTC. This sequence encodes CASTGGGTPYEQYF.

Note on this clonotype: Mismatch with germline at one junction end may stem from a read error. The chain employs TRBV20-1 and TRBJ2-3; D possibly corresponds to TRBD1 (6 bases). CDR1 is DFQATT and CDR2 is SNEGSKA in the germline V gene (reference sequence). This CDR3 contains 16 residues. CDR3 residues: CCASLPGAVSTDTQYF. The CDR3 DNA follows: TGCTGTGCTTCACTCCCAGGGGCGGTGAGCACAGATACGCAGTATTTT.

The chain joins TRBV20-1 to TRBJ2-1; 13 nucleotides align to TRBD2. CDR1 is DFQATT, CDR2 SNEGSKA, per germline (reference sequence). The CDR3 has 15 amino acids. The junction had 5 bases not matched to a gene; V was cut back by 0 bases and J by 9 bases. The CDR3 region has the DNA TGCAGTGCTAGAGAAGGGACTAGCGGGGATAGTGAGCAGTTCTTC. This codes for CSAREGTSGDSEQFF.

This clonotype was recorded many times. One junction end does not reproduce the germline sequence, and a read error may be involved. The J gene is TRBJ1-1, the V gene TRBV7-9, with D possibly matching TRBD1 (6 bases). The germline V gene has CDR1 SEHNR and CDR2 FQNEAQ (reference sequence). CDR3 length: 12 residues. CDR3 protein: CASSFTGTEAFF. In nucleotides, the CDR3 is TGCGCCAGCAGCTTTACAGGGACTGAAGCTTTCTTT.

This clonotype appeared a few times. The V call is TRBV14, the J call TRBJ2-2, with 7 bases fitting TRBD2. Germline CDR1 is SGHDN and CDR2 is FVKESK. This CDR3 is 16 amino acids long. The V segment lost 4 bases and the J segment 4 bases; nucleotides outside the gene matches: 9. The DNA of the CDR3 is TGTGCCAGCAGCCTCTTGACTAGCTTCACCACCGGGGAGCTGTTTTTT. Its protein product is CASSLLTSFTTGELFF. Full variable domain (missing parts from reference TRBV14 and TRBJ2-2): EAGVTQFPSHSVIEKGQTVTLRCDPISGHDNLYWYRRVMGKEIKFLLHFVKESKQDESGMPNNRFLAERTGGTYSTLKVQPAELEDSGVYFCASSLLTSFTTGELFFGEGSRLTVL.

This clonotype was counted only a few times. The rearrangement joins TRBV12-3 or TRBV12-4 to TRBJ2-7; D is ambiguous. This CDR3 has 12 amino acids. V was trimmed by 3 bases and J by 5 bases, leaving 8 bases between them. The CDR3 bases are TGTGCCAGCAGTTTCCGTGTAGACGAGCAGTACTTC. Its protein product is CASSFRVDEQYF.

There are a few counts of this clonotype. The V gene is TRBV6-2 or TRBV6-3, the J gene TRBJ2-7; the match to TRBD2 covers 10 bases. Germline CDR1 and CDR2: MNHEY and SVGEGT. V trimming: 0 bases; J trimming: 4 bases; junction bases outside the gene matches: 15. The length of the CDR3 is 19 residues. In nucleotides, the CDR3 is TGTGCCAGCAGTTACTCTCTCCGACAAGCACTAGCGGGAAGTTACGAGCAGTACTTC. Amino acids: CASSYSLRQALAGSYEQYF.

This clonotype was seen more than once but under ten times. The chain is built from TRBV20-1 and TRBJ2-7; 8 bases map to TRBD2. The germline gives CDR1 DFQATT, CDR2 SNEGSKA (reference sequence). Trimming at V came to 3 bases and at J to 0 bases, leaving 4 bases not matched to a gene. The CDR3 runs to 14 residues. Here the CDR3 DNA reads TGCAGTGCTAGGACTAGCGCGAGCTCCTACGAGCAGTACTTC. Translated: CSARTSASSYEQYF.